Listed below are T cell receptor beta chains from one sample, sequenced in a study of response to subunit inactivated influenza vaccine. From the RT-PCR reads, TCRdb called clonotypes with MiXCR, one entry per CDR3 protein. Among under 850,000 distinct CDR3 sequences, around a sixth were seen once, and the ten largest hold 11%. The sample consisted of PBMCs from blood, taken about 5 days after vaccination. These receptors all stem from a man in his fifties or sixties who received an inactivated influenza vaccine. CDR3s include the opening cysteine and the closing phenylalanine or tryptophan. A D gene is named only where the DNA matches it firmly. Not all rows give a size; the values are once, few, many and, for expanded clones, a class.

TRBV7-3	-	-	TRBJ2-1	TGTGCCAGCAGCTTAAGGAGGGGGAGCAGGAAAAGATACACTACCCGTCGCCATGAGCAGTTCTTC	CASSLRRGSRKRYTTRRHEQFF
TRBV7-9	-	TRBD2	TRBJ2-1	TGTGTCATAGCGGGACTAACCTACAATGAGCAGTTCTTC	CVIAGLTYNEQFF
TRBV12-3/TRBV12-4	-	-	TRBJ1-5	TGTGCCAGCAGTTACTCCGGGGGCCAGCCCCAGCATTTT	CASSYSGGQPQHF
TRBV5-4	once	-	TRBJ2-1	TGTGCCAGCAGCTTGCGGCAGGGAGGTCCGAATGAGCAGTTCTTC	CASSLRQGGPNEQFF
TRBV27	-	-	TRBJ2-7	TGTGCCAGCAGTTCCCAGGGCTACGGGGGCTACGAGCAGTACTTC	CASSSQGYGGYEQYF
TRBV28	few	-	TRBJ2-7	TGTGCCAGCAGTTTATCCGGGTCCAGCTCCTACGAGCAGTACTTC	CASSLSGSSSYEQYF
TRBV10-3	few	-	TRBJ2-7	TGTGCCATCAGTGAAGGCGGAGTCTACGAGCAGTACTTC	CAISEGGVYEQYF
TRBV5-5	-	TRBD1	TRBJ2-7	TGTGCCAGCAGTTTATATTGGACAGGGGGCTACGAGCAGTACTTC	CASSLYWTGGYEQYF
TRBV5-1	many	-	TRBJ2-7	TGCGCCAGCAGCTTAGGGCCCGAGCGGAACTACGAGCAGTACTTC	CASSLGPERNYEQYF
TRBV6-1	many	TRBD2	TRBJ2-7	TGTGCCAGCAGTCCAGGACTAGCGGGCACCTACGAGCAGTACTTC	CASSPGLAGTYEQYF
TRBV6-5	-	TRBD2	TRBJ2-1	TGTGCCAGCAGTTACATAGCGGGATACAATGAGCAGTTCTTC	CASSYIAGYNEQFF
TRBV6-6	-	-	TRBJ2-7	TGTGCCAGCAGTTTCCTATCAGGCTACGAGCAGTACTTC	CASSFLSGYEQYF
TRBV12-3/TRBV12-4	few	-	TRBJ2-7	TGTGCCAGTACCGGGGGAAACCTCTACGAGCAGTACTTC	CASTGGNLYEQYF
TRBV7-3	-	TRBD1	TRBJ1-6	TGTGCCAGCAGCAGATACAGGGGGTCACCCCTCCACTTT	CASSRYRGSPLHF
TRBV6-1	many	-	TRBJ1-1	TGTGCCAGCAGTGACCCGGGAAAACTTGAAGCTTTCTTT	CASSDPGKLEAFF
TRBV5-1	few	-	TRBJ1-5	TGCGCCAGCAGGGCTCTGGGAAAGGGATCGGAGCCCCAGCATTTT	CASRALGKGSEPQHF
TRBV5-8	-	TRBD1	TRBJ1-4	TGTGCCAGCAGCCTCGGGACAGAGGCAACTAATGAAAAACTGTTTTTT	CASSLGTEATNEKLFF
TRBV12-3/TRBV12-4	many	TRBD1	TRBJ1-6	TGTGCCAGCAGTCCCCGACAGGGAGAGTCACCCCTCCACTTT	CASSPRQGESPLHF
TRBV20-1	-	TRBD2	TRBJ2-1	TGCAGTGCACAGGGCTGGCGGGGGGGCCCCAATGAGCAGTTCTTC	CSAQGWRGGPNEQFF
TRBV5-5	many	TRBD2	TRBJ2-1	TGTGCCAGCAGCTTGGACGGGGGGGCCGGGAATGAGCAGTTCTTC	CASSLDGGAGNEQFF
TRBV4-2	-	-	TRBJ2-3	TGTGCCAGCAGCCAACAGGACGTAACGGATACGCAGTATTTT	CASSQQDVTDTQYF
TRBV4-3	many	-	TRBJ2-3	TGCGCCAGCAGCCAAGAATGGGCCGGGATGTTGGGAGATACGCAGTATTTT	CASSQEWAGMLGDTQYF
TRBV20-1	few	TRBD2	TRBJ2-7	TGCAGTGCTAGAGACCCCCTAGCGGGAGATATCGGCAGGTACTTC	CSARDPLAGDIGRYF
TRBV18	-	-	TRBJ2-7	TGTGCCAGCTCACCCAAATCAGGTTCTCTCCAGGAGCAGTACTTC	CASSPKSGSLQEQYF
TRBV11-2	-	-	TRBJ2-7	TGTGCCAGCAGCTTAGCGGGAGTTGTCTACGAGCAGTACTTC	CASSLAGVVYEQYF
TRBV20-1	few	-	TRBJ2-3	TGCAGTGCTAGTCGAGGTCCCCGGACCTATACGCAGTATTTT	CSASRGPRTYTQYF
TRBV27	many	-	TRBJ2-1	TGTGCCAGCAGTTTATGGGCTAGCGAGTACTACAATGAGCAGTTCTTC	CASSLWASEYYNEQFF
TRBV20-1	few	-	TRBJ2-1	TGCAGTGCTAGAGAAGGTAGCCTAGCGCATTACAATGAGCAGTTCTTC	CSAREGSLAHYNEQFF
TRBV9	few	TRBD2	TRBJ2-3	TGTGCCAGCAGCACAGGACTAGCGGTCACAGATACGCAGTATTTT	CASSTGLAVTDTQYF
TRBV12-3/TRBV12-4	few	TRBD1	TRBJ1-6	TGTGCCAGCAGTTTCTACGGGACAGGGAATTCACCCCTCCACTTT	CASSFYGTGNSPLHF
TRBV9	-	-	TRBJ2-7	TGTGCCAGCAGCGTAGGCCCAGGGGAGGGATACGAGCAGTACTTC	CASSVGPGEGYEQYF
TRBV7-6	-	TRBD1	TRBJ2-7	TGTGCCAGCAGCTTAGGACAGGGGCCGTCCTACGAGCAGTACTTC	CASSLGQGPSYEQYF
TRBV7-3	-	TRBD2	TRBJ2-3	TGTGCCAGCAGCTCTCTAGCGGGAGCTGGCACAGATACGCAGTATTTT	CASSSLAGAGTDTQYF
TRBV11-2	many	-	TRBJ1-1	TGTGCCAGCAGCCCCCCCGGGGGGAAGAACACTGAAGCTTTCTTT	CASSPPGGKNTEAFF
TRBV29-1	-	TRBD1	TRBJ1-2	TGCAGCGTTGGGACAGGGAATAACTATGGCTACACCTTC	CSVGTGNNYGYTF
TRBV9	-	TRBD1	TRBJ2-7	TGTGCCAGCAGCGTAGGACAGGGGGCGCTTTACGAGCAGTACTTC	CASSVGQGALYEQYF
TRBV6-5	few	-	TRBJ2-1	TGTGCCAGCAGTTACCCGGGGAGTAATTACAATGAGCAGTTCTTC	CASSYPGSNYNEQFF
TRBV5-1	few	-	TRBJ1-4	TGCGCCAGCAGCTTGACAGACAGAAATGAAAAACTGTTTTTT	CASSLTDRNEKLFF
TRBV10-3	few	-	TRBJ1-3	TGTGCCAGCGAGAGGCCCCCTGGAAACACCATATATTTT	CASERPPGNTIYF
TRBV15	few	-	TRBJ1-5	TGTGCCACCAGCAGAAAGGACGGGCCCCAGCATTTT	CATSRKDGPQHF
TRBV5-4	-	-	TRBJ1-1	TGTGCCAGCAGCTTGGGGGAGGCTGAAGCTTTCTTT	CASSLGEAEAFF
TRBV11-2	few	-	TRBJ1-3	TGTGCCAGCAGCTTTCTACAGGGCTCTGGAAACACCATATATTTT	CASSFLQGSGNTIYF
TRBV28	many	TRBD1	TRBJ2-7	TGTGCCAGCAGTTTATCTTCGGGACAGGGCTACGAGCAGTACTTC	CASSLSSGQGYEQYF
TRBV12-3/TRBV12-4	many	TRBD2	TRBJ2-1	TGTGCCAGCGGGCTAGCGGGAGGGTACAATGAGCAGTTCTTC	CASGLAGGYNEQFF